The TCR beta chain described here comes from a study of beta chain features in type 1 diabetes. Study results and limitations: It was among patients, rather than healthy donors, that naive, central memory and Treg TCRB repertoires appeared more similar. When Type 1 diabetes patients were examined, their TCRB CDR3s proved moderately but significantly shorter in all four CD4+ subsets. Sequencing used cDNA, and cells with high TCR expression could therefore be over-represented. Any HLA-type effect on TCRB rearrangement remained unresolved here.

As every portion of the isolated RNA was reverse transcribed, the sequencing read expressed TCRB transcripts. The repertoire was sequenced with immunoSEQ multiplex PCR; TCRdb's copy has only in-frame clones and lacks some. The sample records 300,000 or so clones, 7% to 10% being singletons. Germline V gene data show CDR1 as SGHTA and CDR2 as FQGNSA. The CDR3 is 14 residues long. V trimming: 5 bases; J trimming: 10 bases; junction bases outside the gene matches: 10. All of the sorted populations showed purity greater than 95%. This clone was picked up a small number of times. What it binds is unknown. The specimen sequenced was central memory CD4+ T cells from blood. This chain joins TRBV7-2 and TRBJ1-4, with TRBD1 matching 7 bases. The receptor comes from a young man with type 1 diabetes. The CDR3 coding sequence is TGTGCCAGCAGCCACGACAGGGCTGGAGGAAAACTGTTTTTT. Its protein product is CASSHDRAGGKLFF. The entire variable domain, with the rest obtained from reference TRBV7-2 and TRBJ1-4, is as follows: GAGVSQSPSNKVTEKGKDVELRCDPISGHTALYWYRQSLGQGLEFLIYFQGNSAPDKSGLPSDRFSAERTGGSVSTLTIQRTQQEDSAVYLCASSHDRAGGKLFFGSGTQLSVL.